Here is one TCR beta chain with its context. Its antigen is unidentified. This record comes from a study of CD8 T cells in ankylosing spondylitis. Study results and limitations: Ankylosing spondylitis blood seemed to carry a telltale TCR beta motif made of several highly homologous variants. The authors reported significant enrichment of disease-linked clones in matched ankylosing spondylitis synovial fluid. Disease-linked clones proved CD8+ and comparatively uncommon in peripheral blood.

Libraries for TCR beta were made by quantitative 5'-RACE with molecular barcodes. TCRdb re-called the 5' RACE reads with MiXCR, one entry per CDR3 protein. The table shows fewer than 35,000 distinct CDR3 sequences, with about 30% occurring only once. This CDR3 comprises 22 residues. Trimming at V came to 0 bases and at J to 2 bases, leaving 18 bases not matched to a gene. Germline CDR1 reads LGHNA; CDR2 reads YNFKEQ. The rearrangement links TRBV4-2 to TRBJ2-1; TRBD2 aligns across 11 bases. Material for sequencing was synovial fluid, either unsorted or a sorted T cell fraction (not recorded which). The source is a male donor with ankylosing spondylitis. The CDR3 DNA reads TGTGCCAGCAGCCAAGATATACTAGCGGGAGCGGAGGCCTATGGGGCCTACAATGAGCAGTTCTTC. This gives the protein CASSQDILAGAEAYGAYNEQFF.